The 8 T cell receptor beta chains listed next were all sequenced from one sample in a study of CD8+ T cells in alopecia areata (dated by TCRdb to 2016 to 2019). Library prep was done by the immunoSEQ multiplex PCR assay. RNA was extracted from all samples and reverse transcribed into cDNA as template for TCR sequencing. TCRdb re-hosts the immuneACCESS table, in-frame sequences only. Its copies lack some clones; in the studies checked, an unresolved V gene accounts for under half of them, and the cause for the rest is not known. The sample contains 150,000 to 250,000 clones, 58% of them found a single time. The top ten hold 4.5% to 6% of the sample. The label giving this sample's time point can be read as: roughly 26 weeks on oral tofacitinib. This specimen's treatment or condition label, interpreted: oral pan-JAK inhibitor, 5-10 mg twice daily. Sequenced here: CD4+ T cells sorted from blood, sampled at week 24, from a patient treated with tofacitinib. These receptors all stem from a human donor with alopecia areata.

The chain has TRBV9 and TRBJ2-2; no firm D call. There are 17 residues in the CDR3. V was clipped by 0 bases and J by 4 bases, with 16 bases between them. Germline V gene lookup returns CDR1 SGDLS and CDR2 YYNGEE. The DNA of the CDR3 is TGTGCCAGCAGCGTAGACCCTATAGGTTTGGGCACCGGGGAGCTGTTTTTT. Protein product: CASSVDPIGLGTGELFF.

J is TRBJ2-7 and V is TRBV27, with 9 bases fitting TRBD2. V lost 2 bases, J lost 2 bases, and 1 base stayed unmatched. This CDR3 region has 14 residues. Germline values: CDR1 MNHEY, CDR2 SMNVEV (reference sequence). The CDR3 loop reads CASSLAGGAYEQYF. The DNA of the CDR3 is TGTGCCAGCAGTTTAGCGGGAGGGGCCTACGAGCAGTACTTC.

This chain links TRBV30 with TRBJ1-5; D uncertain. The germline V and J ends were trimmed by 8 bases and 6 bases, with 8 bases remaining between them. The germline V gene encodes CDR1 GTSNPN and CDR2 SVGIG (reference sequence). This CDR3 is built from 10 residues. The CDR3 sequence is CAPPGQPQHF. CDR3 DNA: TGTGCCCCCCCCGGTCAGCCCCAGCATTTT. Based on the CDR3 plus reference TRBV30 and TRBJ1-5, the full variable domain is SQTIHQWPATLVQPVGSPLSLECTVEGTSNPNLYWYRQAAGRGLQLLFYSVGIGQISSEVPQNLSASRPQDRQFILSSKKLLLSDSGFYLCAPPGQPQHFGDGTRLSIL.

The chain links TRBV29-1 to TRBJ1-1; maybe TRBD1 (5 bases). The V end was cut by 5 bases, the J end by 0 bases, with 10 bases between. This CDR3 is 13 amino acids long. Germline V CDR1 and CDR2: SQVTM, ANQGSEA. In DNA form, the CDR3 reads TGCAGCGTTTTAGGGGAGATGAACACTGAAGCTTTCTTT. It yields the protein CSVLGEMNTEAFF.

The V and J genes are TRBV30 and TRBJ2-1; no firm D call. CDR1 is GTSNPN, CDR2 SVGIG, per germline (reference sequence). V was pared by 7 bases and J by 4 bases, with 11 bases between. This CDR3 contains 12 residues. CDR3 region: CASSRSYNEQFF. In DNA form, the CDR3 reads TGTGCCTCCAGCCGGTCATACAATGAGCAGTTCTTC.

The chain joins TRBV7-2 to TRBJ2-1; D gene unclear. The CDR3 spans 13 residues. Trimming pared 1 base from V and 10 bases from J, leaving 11 bases between. Germline V gene data show CDR1 as SGHTA and CDR2 as FQGNSA. The DNA for the CDR3 is TGTGCCAGCAGCTTAGTTTCTGGCGTCGAGCAGTTCTTC. It is translated as CASSLVSGVEQFF.

The chain has TRBV27 and TRBJ2-2; D is ambiguous. This CDR3 spans 14 amino acids. Germline CDR1 is MNHEY and CDR2 is SMNVEV (reference sequence). V was clipped by 8 bases and J by 1 base, with 11 bases between them. CDR3 loop: CASLVRLNTGELFF. CDR3 nucleotide sequence: TGTGCCAGCCTGGTCCGGCTGAACACCGGGGAGCTGTTTTTT.

This clone showed up many times. The chain has TRBV7-9 and TRBJ2-1, with TRBD2 matching 11 bases. CDR1 and CDR2 (germline): SEHNR, FQNEAQ (reference sequence). The CDR3 is made up of 16 amino acids. The V segment lost 5 bases and the J segment 5 bases; nucleotides outside the gene matches: 8. Here the CDR3 reads CASSARLAGTHNEQFF. CDR3 DNA sequence: TGTGCCAGCAGCGCCCGACTAGCGGGGACCCACAATGAGCAGTTCTTC.